The rows below give T cell receptor beta chains drawn from one sample of a study of T-cell reconstitution after alpha-beta-depleted transplantation in children. Each CDR3 protein gets one entry after TCRdb re-called the PCR reads with MiXCR. The table has more than 85,000 distinct CDR3 sequences, around 5.9% seen once. The specimen comprised PBMCs, mostly from graft donor cells, sampled 60 days after TCRalphabeta/CD19-depleted stem cell transplant. The origin of the receptors is a female patient aged 2-15 years who had a stem cell transplant for Fanconi anemia, so the T cells may come from the graft donor. Each CDR3 is given with its conserved first and last residue. D genes are given only for firm matches. The size of a clone is reported for some rows only, either as once, few or many, or as a class for expanded clones.

TRBJ2-7 | TRBD1 | many | TRBV6-1 | TGTGCCAGCAGTCGGACAGGGCCCTACGAGCAGTACTTC | CASSRTGPYEQYF
TRBJ2-5 | . | many | TRBV29-1 | TGCAGCGTTGCTCCTCAGGAGACCCAGTACTTC | CSVAPQETQYF
TRBJ2-1 | . | many | TRBV12-3/TRBV12-4 | TGTGCCAGCAGGCCTCAAGGCAATGAGCAGTTCTTC | CASRPQGNEQFF
TRBJ2-1 | . | few | TRBV4-1 | TGCGCCAGCAGCCAGGGACGCCGAATCTACAATGAGCAGTTCTTC | CASSQGRRIYNEQFF
TRBJ2-5 | . | medium-sized | TRBV9 | TGTGCCAGCAGCGTAGGCTCCGGGACCAAAGAGACCCAGTACTTC | CASSVGSGTKETQYF
TRBJ2-3 | TRBD2 | many | TRBV5-1 | TGCGCCAGCAGCTGGAGACTAGCGGAACTCACAGATACGCAGTATTTT | CASSWRLAELTDTQYF
TRBJ2-6 | . | . | TRBV27 | TGTGCCAGCAGTTTTGGGATCTCTGGGGCCAACGTCCTGACTTTC | CASSFGISGANVLTF
TRBJ1-4 | . | many | TRBV7-4 | TGTGCCAGCAGCTCCTTGGACTCGCTAAGAGGTGAAAAACTGTTTTTT | CASSSLDSLRGEKLFF
TRBJ2-5 | TRBD2 | many | TRBV25-1 | TGTGCCAGCAGTGACTGGGTAGCGGGTGCTCAAGAGACCCAGTACTTC | CASSDWVAGAQETQYF
TRBJ2-1 | TRBD2 | . | TRBV5-1 | TGCGCCAGCAGCTTGGGGGGCCCTAGCGGGAGGGTCTACAATGAGCAGTTCTTC | CASSLGGPSGRVYNEQFF
TRBJ2-2 | . | many | TRBV6-2/TRBV6-3 | TGTGCCAGCAGTTATTTGGGGACCGGGGAGCTGTTTTTT | CASSYLGTGELFF
TRBJ2-1 | . | many | TRBV5-1 | TGCGCCAGCAGCTTCGGCCAGAATGAGCAGTTCTTC | CASSFGQNEQFF
TRBJ1-1 | TRBD1 | few | TRBV7-9 | TGTGCCAGCAGCTTGGAACAGGGGAGATGGACTGAAGCTTTCTTT | CASSLEQGRWTEAFF
TRBJ1-4 | . | few | TRBV20-1 | TGCAGTGCTGAGGGCGGGGCTAATGAAAAACTGTTTTTT | CSAEGGANEKLFF
TRBJ2-1 | . | many | TRBV30 | TGTGCCTGGAATTTCCACCGGCGTAGCAATGAGCAGTTCTTC | CAWNFHRRSNEQFF
TRBJ2-7 | . | few | TRBV3-1 | TGTGCCAGCAGCCAAGGAGGGACGGCTGACTACGAGCAGTACTTC | CASSQGGTADYEQYF
TRBJ2-7 | TRBD2 | . | TRBV14 | TGTGCCAGCAGCAAAAGCCCCGGGGGGGTACTGCCCTACGAGCAGTACTTC | CASSKSPGGVLPYEQYF
TRBJ2-1 | TRBD2 | many | TRBV4-1 | TGCGCCAGCAGCCAAGTCTATACTCTAGCGGAGTTCTTC | CASSQVYTLAEFF
TRBJ2-5 | TRBD1 | . | TRBV5-1 | TGCGCCAGCAGCTTGGTGGGGACAGGGAGCTCAGAGACCCAGTACTTC | CASSLVGTGSSETQYF
TRBJ2-6 | . | many | TRBV15 | TGTGCCACCAGCAAAGGGACGGCGAGCTCTGGGGCCAACGTCCTGACTTTC | CATSKGTASSGANVLTF
TRBJ1-5 | . | few | TRBV6-4 | TGTGCCAGCAGTGACTCATCAGACGGGGACCGCTATCAGCCCCAGCATTTT | CASSDSSDGDRYQPQHF
TRBJ1-5 | . | . | TRBV10-3 | TGTGCCATCAGTGATAAGGACCTCGGGGGGCCCCAGCATTTT | CAISDKDLGGPQHF
TRBJ2-7 | TRBD2 | . | TRBV18 | TGTGCCAGCTCACCACGAGTAGCGGGAGTAAACGAGCAGTACTTC | CASSPRVAGVNEQYF
TRBJ1-2 | . | few | TRBV3-1 | TGTGCCAGCAGCCCGTTGACAGCGCCCAAGTCCTATGGCTACACCTTC | CASSPLTAPKSYGYTF
TRBJ2-5 | TRBD2 | few | TRBV9 | TGTGCCAGCAGCGGTAGCGGGGGGGTCCAAGAGACCCAGTACTTC | CASSGSGGVQETQYF
TRBJ2-1 | TRBD2 | many | TRBV10-2 | TGCGCCAGCAGTGAGGTGGGGACTAGCGGGGTATACAATGAGCAGTTCTTC | CASSEVGTSGVYNEQFF